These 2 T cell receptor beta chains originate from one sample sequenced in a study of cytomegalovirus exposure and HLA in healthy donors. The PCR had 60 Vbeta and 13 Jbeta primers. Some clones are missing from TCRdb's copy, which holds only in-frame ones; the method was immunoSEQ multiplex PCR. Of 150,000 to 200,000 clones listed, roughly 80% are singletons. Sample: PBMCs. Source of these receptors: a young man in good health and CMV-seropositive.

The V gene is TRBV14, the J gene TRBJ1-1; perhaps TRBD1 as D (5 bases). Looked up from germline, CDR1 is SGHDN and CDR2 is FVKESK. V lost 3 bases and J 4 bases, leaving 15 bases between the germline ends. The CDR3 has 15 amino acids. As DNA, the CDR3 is TGTGCCAGCAGCCATGGCGAGGCAGGGCTCACTGAAGCTTTCTTT. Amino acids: CASSHGEAGLTEAFF.

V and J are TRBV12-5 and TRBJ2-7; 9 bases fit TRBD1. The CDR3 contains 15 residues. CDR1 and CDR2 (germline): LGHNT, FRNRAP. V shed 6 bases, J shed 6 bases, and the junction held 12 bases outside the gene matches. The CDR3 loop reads CASGLGGTGSFEQYF. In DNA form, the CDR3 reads TGTGCTAGTGGCCTCGGCGGGACAGGGTCTTTCGAGCAGTACTTC.